This is a list of T cell receptor beta chains from one sample in a study of identical twins. One entry per CDR3 protein, called by TCRdb with MiXCR from the 5' RACE reads. The sample carries under 300,000 distinct CDR3 sequences, roughly 13% recorded once. This sample also appeared in a second study, on yellow fever vaccine responses in identical twins.

The material sequenced was memory (CD45RO+) T cells sorted from blood. Source of these receptors: a woman aged 18 to 35 in good health. The CDR3 runs from the conserved cysteine through the conserved F or W. The order of the fields is CDR3 length, V gene, D gene, J gene, clone size, CDR3 protein, CDR3 DNA. The D gene is left open where the match is weak. Not all rows give a size; the values are once, few, many and, for expanded clones, a class.

>16|TRBV20-1|-|TRBJ2-2|-
CSARGPGQVYTGELFF
TGCAGTGCTAGAGGGCCGGGACAAGTATACACCGGGGAGCTGTTTTTT
>12|TRBV18|-|TRBJ2-7|-
CASSPGVLEQYF
TGTGCCAGCTCACCAGGGGTTCTCGAGCAGTACTTC
>11|TRBV6-1|-|TRBJ2-1|few
CASTLLNEQFF
TGTGCCAGCACCCTTCTCAATGAGCAGTTCTTC
>14|TRBV7-2|-|TRBJ2-3|many
CASRVEGYTDTQYF
TGTGCCAGCAGGGTGGAGGGCTACACAGATACGCAGTATTTT
>15|TRBV18|-|TRBJ2-7|-
CASSPPQAGPYEQYF
TGTGCCAGCTCACCCCCACAAGCCGGGCCCTACGAGCAGTACTTC
>16|TRBV7-2|-|TRBJ2-5|-
CASSLTRGSTQETQYF
TGTGCCAGCAGCCTCACCCGGGGTAGCACACAAGAGACCCAGTACTTC
>20|TRBV15|-|TRBJ2-4|-
CATSREPDPLARLAKNIQYF
TGTGCCACCAGCAGAGAGCCGGACCCACTAGCTAGGTTGGCCAAAAACATTCAGTACTTC
>15|TRBV5-1|-|TRBJ2-2|many
CASSLGAANTGELFF
TGCGCCAGCAGCTTGGGAGCCGCGAACACCGGGGAGCTGTTTTTT
>13|TRBV7-7|-|TRBJ2-5|few
CASGRGAGETQYF
TGTGCTAGCGGCCGAGGGGCGGGGGAGACCCAGTACTTC
>15|TRBV28|-|TRBJ1-5|few
CASSSTVYSNQPQHF
TGTGCCAGCAGTTCCACAGTTTATAGCAATCAGCCCCAGCATTTT
>15|TRBV5-1|TRBD2|TRBJ2-1|many
CASSSGGGNYNEQFF
TGCGCCAGCAGCTCGGGAGGGGGAAATTACAATGAGCAGTTCTTC
>14|TRBV19|-|TRBJ2-3|-
CASKRRISTDTQYF
TGTGCCAGTAAGCGGCGGATTAGCACAGATACGCAGTATTTT
>12|TRBV20-1|-|TRBJ2-6|few
CSARSGANVLTF
TGCAGTGCCAGATCCGGGGCCAACGTCCTGACTTTC
>14|TRBV5-1|TRBD1|TRBJ1-2|-
CASSPGQVQGGYTF
TGCGCCAGCAGCCCAGGACAGGTCCAAGGAGGCTACACCTTC
>15|TRBV6-5|TRBD2|TRBJ2-7|many
CASSSPAGSFYEQYF
TGTGCCAGCAGTTCTCCAGCGGGAAGTTTCTACGAGCAGTACTTC
>14|TRBV3-1|-|TRBJ1-2|many
CASSQDGGEPGYTF
TGTGCCAGCAGCCAAGATGGGGGGGAACCTGGCTACACCTTC
>18|TRBV15|TRBD2|TRBJ2-2|many
CATSRPFGAGDYTGELFF
TGTGCCACCAGCAGGCCTTTTGGAGCGGGGGACTACACCGGGGAGCTGTTTTTT
>20|TRBV12-5|-|TRBJ2-3|-
CASGLFRGNLKTASTDTQYF
TGTGCTAGTGGTTTGTTCCGGGGCAACCTCAAAACTGCTAGCACAGATACGCAGTATTTT
>11|TRBV29-1|-|TRBJ1-2|many
CSVEQGRGYTF
TGCAGCGTTGAACAGGGCCGTGGCTACACCTTC
>16|TRBV7-2|TRBD2|TRBJ2-7|-
CASSLAATSATYEQYF
TGTGCCAGCAGCTTAGCCGCGACTAGCGCAACCTACGAGCAGTACTTC
>10|TRBV11-1|-|TRBJ2-1|-
CASGVNEQFF
TGTGCCAGCGGGGTCAATGAGCAGTTCTTC
>15|TRBV24-1|TRBD1|TRBJ2-1|many
CATSGRTGGKNEQFF
TGTGCCACCAGTGGGAGGACAGGGGGCAAAAATGAGCAGTTCTTC
>13|TRBV10-3|TRBD2|TRBJ2-3|many
CAITRGDTDTQYF
TGTGCCATCACGCGGGGGGACACAGATACGCAGTATTTT
>15|TRBV6-2/TRBV6-3|TRBD1|TRBJ2-6|many
CATGTDPSGANVLTF
TGTGCCACCGGGACAGACCCCTCTGGGGCCAACGTCCTGACTTTC
>15|TRBV2|TRBD1|TRBJ1-1|-
CASRSGTGANTEAFF
TGTGCCAGCAGATCCGGGACAGGGGCGAACACTGAAGCTTTCTTT
>13|TRBV29-1|-|TRBJ2-3|-
CSVEWEQRNTQYF
TGCAGCGTTGAGTGGGAGCAGAGGAATACGCAGTATTTT
>17|TRBV28|-|TRBJ2-1|few
CASSLASGGGNYNEQFF
TGTGCCAGCAGTTTAGCTAGCGGAGGGGGTAACTACAATGAGCAGTTCTTC
>11|TRBV12-3/TRBV12-4|-|TRBJ1-1|-
CASSLTAEAFF
TGTGCCAGCAGTTTAACCGCTGAAGCTTTCTTT
>15|TRBV6-2/TRBV6-3|-|TRBJ2-3|many
CASSYDQRGTDTQYF
TGTGCCAGCAGTTACGATCAGCGGGGCACAGATACGCAGTATTTT
>13|TRBV20-1|TRBD1|TRBJ2-7|many
CSANRDRGHEQYF
TGCAGTGCCAACCGGGACAGGGGCCACGAGCAGTACTTC
>14|TRBV2|-|TRBJ2-1|-
CASIGADTYNEQFF
TGTGCCAGCATCGGGGCAGATACCTACAATGAGCAGTTCTTC
>16|TRBV12-3/TRBV12-4|-|TRBJ2-7|few
CASSWSLQGNSYEQYF
TGTGCCAGCAGTTGGTCCCTACAGGGCAATTCCTACGAGCAGTACTTC
>15|TRBV7-2|TRBD1|TRBJ1-5|few
CASSAGQGMGQPQHF
TGTGCCAGCAGCGCGGGACAGGGAATGGGCCAGCCCCAGCATTTT
>14|TRBV9|-|TRBJ1-1|-
CASSVAGGNAEAFF
TGTGCCAGCAGCGTAGCGGGAGGAAACGCTGAAGCTTTCTTT
>14|TRBV2|-|TRBJ2-2|many
CASSGGQQTGELFF
TGTGCCAGCAGTGGCGGGCAGCAAACCGGGGAGCTGTTTTTT
>16|TRBV4-2|TRBD2|TRBJ2-3|few
CASSERAGELTDTQYF
TGTGCCAGCAGCGAACGAGCGGGAGAGCTCACAGATACGCAGTATTTT
>15|TRBV5-6|TRBD1|TRBJ1-4|few
CASSWGTDLNEKLFF
TGTGCCAGCAGTTGGGGGACAGACCTTAATGAAAAACTGTTTTTT
>15|TRBV15|TRBD1|TRBJ2-7|few
CATSLDSGQGYEQYF
TGTGCCACCAGCCTAGACTCGGGACAGGGCTACGAGCAGTACTTC
>12|TRBV7-2|TRBD1|TRBJ1-4|many
CASSFDRAKLFF
TGTGCCAGCAGCTTCGACAGGGCGAAACTGTTTTTT
>14|TRBV27|-|TRBJ1-4|few
CASSLGLTNEKLFF
TGTGCCAGCAGTTTAGGTCTAACTAATGAAAAACTGTTTTTT
>17|TRBV29-1|TRBD2|TRBJ2-7|-
CSVEESKSGSSGYEQYF
TGCAGCGTTGAAGAATCCAAAAGCGGGAGTTCCGGGTACGAGCAGTACTTC
>13|TRBV5-1|-|TRBJ2-2|few
CASSSDFSGELFF
TGCGCCAGCAGCTCAGACTTCAGCGGGGAGCTGTTTTTT
>15|TRBV5-1|TRBD2|TRBJ2-1|many
CASSLDTSGYNEQFF
TGCGCCAGCAGCTTGGATACTAGCGGCTACAATGAGCAGTTCTTC
>14|TRBV29-1|TRBD1|TRBJ2-7|many
CSVGTGTGGYEQYF
TGCAGCGTTGGCACCGGGACAGGGGGCTACGAGCAGTACTTC
>16|TRBV24-1|TRBD2|TRBJ2-1|few
CATSDPAAGGYNEQFF
TGTGCCACCAGTGATCCGGCGGCGGGAGGGTACAATGAGCAGTTCTTC
>15|TRBV5-1|-|TRBJ1-3|-
CASSKGTNSGNTIYF
TGCGCCAGCAGCAAGGGGACAAACTCTGGAAACACCATATATTTT
>12|TRBV28|-|TRBJ1-3|few
CASSFRGNTIYF
TGTGCCAGCAGTTTCCGAGGAAACACCATATATTTT
>14|TRBV9|-|TRBJ1-6|-
CASSALLRDSPLHF
TGTGCCAGCAGCGCCCTACTCAGAGATTCACCCCTCCACTTT
>12|TRBV2|TRBD1|TRBJ1-2|-
CASSESGGGYTF
TGTGCCAGCAGTGAATCAGGGGGGGGCTACACCTTC
>15|TRBV7-6|TRBD2|TRBJ2-2|many
CASSPTSVNTGELFF
TGTGCCAGCAGCCCAACTAGCGTGAACACCGGGGAGCTGTTTTTT
>14|TRBV5-1|TRBD1|TRBJ2-7|few
CASSLVQGGDEQYF
TGCGCCAGCAGCTTGGTTCAAGGGGGCGACGAGCAGTACTTC
>14|TRBV7-9|TRBD1|TRBJ2-1|-
CASSPPNRGNEQFF
TGTGCCAGCAGCCCCCCCAACAGGGGCAATGAGCAGTTCTTC
>12|TRBV6-2/TRBV6-3|-|TRBJ2-7|few
CASSYNTYEQYF
TGTGCCAGCAGTTACAACACTTACGAGCAGTACTTC
>15|TRBV7-2|-|TRBJ2-1|few
CASSLRGTIYNEQFF
TGTGCCAGCAGCTTACGCGGGACCATCTACAATGAGCAGTTCTTC
>17|TRBV7-9|-|TRBJ2-1|-
CASSRDVGGGNYNEQFF
TGTGCCAGCAGCCGGGACGTAGGAGGGGGTAACTACAATGAGCAGTTCTTC